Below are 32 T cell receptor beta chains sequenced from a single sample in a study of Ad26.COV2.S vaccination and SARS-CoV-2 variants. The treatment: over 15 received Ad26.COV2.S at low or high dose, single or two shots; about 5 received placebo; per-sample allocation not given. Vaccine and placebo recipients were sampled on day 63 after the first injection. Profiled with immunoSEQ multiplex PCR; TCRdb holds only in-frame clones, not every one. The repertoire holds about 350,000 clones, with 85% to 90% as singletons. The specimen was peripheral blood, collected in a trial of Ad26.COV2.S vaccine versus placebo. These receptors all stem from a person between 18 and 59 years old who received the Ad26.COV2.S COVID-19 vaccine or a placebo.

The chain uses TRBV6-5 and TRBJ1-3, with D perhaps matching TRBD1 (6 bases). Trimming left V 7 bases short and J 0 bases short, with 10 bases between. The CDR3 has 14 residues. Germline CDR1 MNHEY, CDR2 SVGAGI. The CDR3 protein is CASIRGSSGNTIYF. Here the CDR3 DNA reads TGTGCCAGCATTAGGGGGAGCTCTGGAAACACCATATATTTT.

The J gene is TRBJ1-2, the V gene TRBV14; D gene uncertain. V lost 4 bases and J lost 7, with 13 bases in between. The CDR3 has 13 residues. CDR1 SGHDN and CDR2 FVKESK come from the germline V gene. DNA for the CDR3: TGTGCCAGCAGCCCTGTCGACACCCTTGGCTACACCTTC. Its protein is CASSPVDTLGYTF.

The CDR3 DNA follows: TGTATAGCGGCACAAGAGACCCAGTACTTC. Translating it yields CIAAQETQYF. J is TRBJ2-5 and V is TRBV30; D may be TRBD2 (6 bases). The CDR3 runs to 10 residues. CDR1 is GTSNPN, CDR2 SVGIG, per germline (reference sequence).

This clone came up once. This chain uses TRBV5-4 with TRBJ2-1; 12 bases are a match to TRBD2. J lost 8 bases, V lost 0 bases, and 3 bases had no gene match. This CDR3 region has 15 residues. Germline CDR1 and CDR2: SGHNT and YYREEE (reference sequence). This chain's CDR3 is CASSLDLAGGDEQFF. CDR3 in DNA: TGTGCCAGCAGCTTGGACCTAGCGGGGGGGGATGAGCAGTTCTTC.

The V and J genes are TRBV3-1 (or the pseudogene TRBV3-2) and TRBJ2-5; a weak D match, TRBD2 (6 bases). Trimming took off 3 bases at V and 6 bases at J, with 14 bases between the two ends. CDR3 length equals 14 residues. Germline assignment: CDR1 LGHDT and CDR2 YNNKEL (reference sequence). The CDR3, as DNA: TGTGCCAGCAGCCAGGCCCCGGGGGAGAAGACCCAGTACTTC. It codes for CASSQAPGEKTQYF.

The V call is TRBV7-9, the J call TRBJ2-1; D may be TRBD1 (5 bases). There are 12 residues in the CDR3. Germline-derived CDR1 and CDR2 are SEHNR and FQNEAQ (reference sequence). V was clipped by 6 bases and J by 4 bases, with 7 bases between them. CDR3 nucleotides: TGTGCCAGCAGAGACAGTTACAATGAGCAGTTCTTC. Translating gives CASRDSYNEQFF.

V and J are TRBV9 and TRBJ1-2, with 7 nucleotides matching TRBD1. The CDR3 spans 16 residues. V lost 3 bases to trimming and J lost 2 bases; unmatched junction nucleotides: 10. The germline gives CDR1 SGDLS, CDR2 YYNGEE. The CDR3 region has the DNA TGTGCCAGCAGCGCGGCACCAGCGACAGGGAACTATGGCTACACCTTC. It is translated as CASSAAPATGNYGYTF.

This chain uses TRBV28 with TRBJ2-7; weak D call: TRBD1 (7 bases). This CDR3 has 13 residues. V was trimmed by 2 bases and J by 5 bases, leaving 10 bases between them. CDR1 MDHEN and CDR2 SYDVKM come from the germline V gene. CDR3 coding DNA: TGTGCCAGCAGTTTAACAGGGGAGGACGAGCAGTACTTC. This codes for CASSLTGEDEQYF.

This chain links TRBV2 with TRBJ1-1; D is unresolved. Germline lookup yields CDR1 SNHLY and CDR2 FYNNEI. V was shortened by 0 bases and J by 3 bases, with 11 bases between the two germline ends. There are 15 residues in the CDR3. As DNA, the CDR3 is TGTGCCAGCAGTGAAGCCCCAGGAAAGGACACTGAAGCTTTCTTT. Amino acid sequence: CASSEAPGKDTEAFF.

CDR3 in amino acids: CASSSPLGNEQFF. The CDR3, as DNA: TGTGCCAGCAGTTCGCCTCTGGGCAATGAGCAGTTCTTC. The V call is TRBV5-6, the J call TRBJ2-1; D uncertain. Germline assignment: CDR1 SGHDT and CDR2 YYEEEE. Trimming pared 5 bases from V and 6 bases from J, leaving 12 bases between. This CDR3 region has 13 residues.

As DNA, the CDR3 is TGTGCCAGCAGCCAAGATTCGATACCCCTCCACTTT. It specifies CASSQDSIPLHF. The J gene is TRBJ1-6, the V gene TRBV3-1 (or the pseudogene TRBV3-2), with D hard to call. CDR1 LGHDT and CDR2 YNNKEL come from the germline V gene (reference sequence). V was trimmed by 0 bases and J by 12 bases, leaving 6 bases between them. CDR3 length: 12 amino acids.

In DNA form, the CDR3 reads TGTGCCAGCAGTCCCGGGACGTTGAACAATGAGCAGTTCTTC. It is translated as CASSPGTLNNEQFF. The chain joins TRBV6-5 to TRBJ2-1; TRBD1 or TRBD2 may be the D gene (5 bases each). CDR3 length: 14 residues. Trimming cost V 5 bases and J 5 bases, with 13 bases left between them. Germline CDR1 reads MNHEY; CDR2 reads SVGAGI.

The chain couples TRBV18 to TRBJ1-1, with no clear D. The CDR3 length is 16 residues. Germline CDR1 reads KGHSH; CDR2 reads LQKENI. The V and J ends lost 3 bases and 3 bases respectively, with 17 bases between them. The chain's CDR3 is CASSPGVIGWDTEAFF. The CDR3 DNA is TGTGCCAGCTCACCTGGTGTGATAGGGTGGGACACTGAAGCTTTCTTT.

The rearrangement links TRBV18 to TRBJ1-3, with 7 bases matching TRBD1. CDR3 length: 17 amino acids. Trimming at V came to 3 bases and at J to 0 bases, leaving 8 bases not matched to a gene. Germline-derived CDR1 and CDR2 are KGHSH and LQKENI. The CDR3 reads CASSPRQGPSSGNTIYF. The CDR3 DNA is TGTGCCAGCTCACCTAGACAGGGACCGAGCTCTGGAAACACCATATATTTT.

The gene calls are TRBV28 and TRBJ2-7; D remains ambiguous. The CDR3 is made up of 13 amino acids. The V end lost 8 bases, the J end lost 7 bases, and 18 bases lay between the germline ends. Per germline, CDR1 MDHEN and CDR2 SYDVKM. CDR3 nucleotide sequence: TGTGCCAGCGGTGTCCCTCAGAGCGATGAGCAGTACTTC. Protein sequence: CASGVPQSDEQYF.

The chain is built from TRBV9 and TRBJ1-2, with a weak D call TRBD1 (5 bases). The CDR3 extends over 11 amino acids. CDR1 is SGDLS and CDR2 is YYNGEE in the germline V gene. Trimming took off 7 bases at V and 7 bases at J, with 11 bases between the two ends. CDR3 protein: CASGGLSGYTF. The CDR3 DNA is TGTGCCAGCGGGGGGTTGAGTGGCTACACCTTC.

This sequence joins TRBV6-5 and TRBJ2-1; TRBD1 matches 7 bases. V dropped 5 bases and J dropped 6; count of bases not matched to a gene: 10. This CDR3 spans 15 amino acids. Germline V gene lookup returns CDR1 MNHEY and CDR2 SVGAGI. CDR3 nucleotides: TGTGCCAGCAGTAACAGGGGAATTCACGCCAATGAGCAGTTCTTC. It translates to CASSNRGIHANEQFF.

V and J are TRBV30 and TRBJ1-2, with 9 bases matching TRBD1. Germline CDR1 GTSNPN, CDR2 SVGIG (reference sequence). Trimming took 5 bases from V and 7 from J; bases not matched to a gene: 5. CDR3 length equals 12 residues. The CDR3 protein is CAWGTGSFGYTF. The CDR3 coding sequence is TGTGCCTGGGGGACAGGGTCCTTTGGCTACACCTTC.

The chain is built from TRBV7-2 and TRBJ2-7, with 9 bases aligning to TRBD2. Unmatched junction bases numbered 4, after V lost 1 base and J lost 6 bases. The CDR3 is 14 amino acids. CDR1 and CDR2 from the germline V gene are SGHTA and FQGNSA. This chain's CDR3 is CASSLVGGGGEQYF. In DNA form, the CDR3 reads TGTGCCAGCAGCTTAGTTGGCGGGGGGGGCGAGCAGTACTTC.

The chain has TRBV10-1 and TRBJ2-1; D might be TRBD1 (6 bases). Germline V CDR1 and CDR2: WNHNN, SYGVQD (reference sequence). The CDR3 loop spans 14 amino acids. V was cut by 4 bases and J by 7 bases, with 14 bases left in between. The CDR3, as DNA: TGCGCCAGCAGTGGCGCAGGGGTTATGAATGAGCAGTTCTTC. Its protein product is CASSGAGVMNEQFF.

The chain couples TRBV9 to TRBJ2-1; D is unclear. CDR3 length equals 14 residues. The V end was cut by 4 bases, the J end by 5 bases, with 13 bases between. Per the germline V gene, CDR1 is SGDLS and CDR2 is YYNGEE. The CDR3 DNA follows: TGTGCCAGCAGCCCCGTGGTACAAAACAATGAGCAGTTCTTC. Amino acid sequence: CASSPVVQNNEQFF.

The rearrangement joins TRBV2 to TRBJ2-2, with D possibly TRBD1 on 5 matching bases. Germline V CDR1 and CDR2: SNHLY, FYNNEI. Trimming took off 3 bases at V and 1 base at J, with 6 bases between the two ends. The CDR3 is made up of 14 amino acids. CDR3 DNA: TGTGCCAGCAGTGACAGGGAGAACACCGGGGAGCTGTTTTTT. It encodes CASSDRENTGELFF.

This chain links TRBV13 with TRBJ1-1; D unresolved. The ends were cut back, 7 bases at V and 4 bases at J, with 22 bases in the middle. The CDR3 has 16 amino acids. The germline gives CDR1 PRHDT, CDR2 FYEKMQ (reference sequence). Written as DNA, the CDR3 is TGTGCCAGCACCGAAACTCCGGGCGTGAGTAGCACTGAAGCTTTCTTT. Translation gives CASTETPGVSSTEAFF.

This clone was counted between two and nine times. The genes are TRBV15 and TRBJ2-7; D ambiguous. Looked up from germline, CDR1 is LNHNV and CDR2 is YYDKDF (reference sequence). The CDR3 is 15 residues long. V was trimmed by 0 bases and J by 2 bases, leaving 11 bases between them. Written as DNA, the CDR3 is TGTGCCACCAGCAGAGATCAAGACACCACCTACGAGCAGTACTTC. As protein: CATSRDQDTTYEQYF. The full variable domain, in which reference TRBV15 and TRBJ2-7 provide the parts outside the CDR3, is DAMVIQNPRYQVTQFGKPVTLSCSQTLNHNVMYWYQQKSSQAPKLLFHYYDKDFNNEADTPDNFQSRRPNTSFCFLDIRSPGLGDTAMYLCATSRDQDTTYEQYFGPGTRLTVT.

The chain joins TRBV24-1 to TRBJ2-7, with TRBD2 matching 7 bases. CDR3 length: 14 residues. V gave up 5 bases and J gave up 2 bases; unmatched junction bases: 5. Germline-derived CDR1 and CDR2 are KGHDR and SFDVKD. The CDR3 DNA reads TGTGCCACCAGTGCCCTAGCGGAGGCCTACGAGCAGTACTTC. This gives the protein CATSALAEAYEQYF.

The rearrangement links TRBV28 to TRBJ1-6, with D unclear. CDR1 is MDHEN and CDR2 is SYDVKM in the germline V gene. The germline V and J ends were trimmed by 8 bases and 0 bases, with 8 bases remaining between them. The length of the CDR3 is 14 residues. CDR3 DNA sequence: TGTGCCAGCGAGGGAAGCTCCTATAATTCACCCCTCCACTTT. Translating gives CASEGSSYNSPLHF.

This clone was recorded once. The CDR3 DNA follows: TGTGCCAGCAGCACCGGACCGGTTGGGACCACCGGGGAGCTGTTTTTT. It encodes CASSTGPVGTTGELFF. The chain carries TRBV5-4 and TRBJ2-2; tentatively, D is TRBD1 or TRBD2 (5 bases each). Trimming left V 4 bases short and J 4 bases short, with 17 bases between. Germline V CDR1 and CDR2: SGHNT, YYREEE (reference sequence). This CDR3 contains 16 residues. Full variable domain (rest looked up from reference TRBV5-4 and TRBJ2-2): ETGVTQSPTHLIKTRGQQVTLRCSSQSGHNTVSWYQQALGQGPQFIFQYYREEENGRGNFPPRFSGLQFPNYSSELNVNALELDDSALYLCASSTGPVGTTGELFFGEGSRLTVL.

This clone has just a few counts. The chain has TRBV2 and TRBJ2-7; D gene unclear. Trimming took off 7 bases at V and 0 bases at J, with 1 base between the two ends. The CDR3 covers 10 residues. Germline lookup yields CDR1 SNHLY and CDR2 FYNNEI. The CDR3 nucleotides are TGTGCCAGCAACTCCTACGAGCAGTACTTC. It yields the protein CASNSYEQYF.

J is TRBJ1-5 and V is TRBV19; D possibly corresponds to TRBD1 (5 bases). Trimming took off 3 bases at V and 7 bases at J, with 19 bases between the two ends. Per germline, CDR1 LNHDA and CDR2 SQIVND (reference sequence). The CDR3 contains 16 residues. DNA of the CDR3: TGTGCCAGTAGTATCCACAGGCTAGGAGCGGGGCAGCCCCAGCATTTT. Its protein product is CASSIHRLGAGQPQHF.

The DNA for the CDR3 is TGTGCCAGCAGGAGGGTTGGCACCGGGGAGCTGTTTTTT. Protein sequence: CASRRVGTGELFF. The rearrangement joins TRBV5-4 to TRBJ2-2, with a weak D call TRBD2 (5 bases). V lost 5 bases and J lost 4, with 9 bases in between. Germline CDR1 is SGHNT and CDR2 is YYREEE (reference sequence). The CDR3 has 13 amino acids.

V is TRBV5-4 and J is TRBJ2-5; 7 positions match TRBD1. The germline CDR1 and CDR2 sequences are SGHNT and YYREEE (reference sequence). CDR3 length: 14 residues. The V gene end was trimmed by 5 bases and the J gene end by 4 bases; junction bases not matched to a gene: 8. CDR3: CASSTDRYRETQYF. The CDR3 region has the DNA TGTGCCAGCAGTACGGACAGGTATCGAGAGACCCAGTACTTC.

CDR3 amino acids: CASSTESYGYTF. The CDR3 bases are TGTGCCAGCAGCACGGAGTCCTATGGCTACACCTTC. V is TRBV5-5 and J is TRBJ1-2; D is unresolved. CDR1 is SGHKS and CDR2 is YYEKEE in the germline V gene (reference sequence). The CDR3 runs 12 residues. V dropped 4 bases and J dropped 4 bases, with 8 bases sitting between them. Using reference TRBV5-5 and TRBJ1-2 for the parts outside the CDR3, the full variable domain is DAGVTQSPTHLIKTRGQQVTLRCSPISGHKSVSWYQQVLGQGPQFIFQYYEKEERGRGNFPDRFSARQFPNYSSELNVNALLLGDSALYLCASSTESYGYTFGSGTRLTVV.